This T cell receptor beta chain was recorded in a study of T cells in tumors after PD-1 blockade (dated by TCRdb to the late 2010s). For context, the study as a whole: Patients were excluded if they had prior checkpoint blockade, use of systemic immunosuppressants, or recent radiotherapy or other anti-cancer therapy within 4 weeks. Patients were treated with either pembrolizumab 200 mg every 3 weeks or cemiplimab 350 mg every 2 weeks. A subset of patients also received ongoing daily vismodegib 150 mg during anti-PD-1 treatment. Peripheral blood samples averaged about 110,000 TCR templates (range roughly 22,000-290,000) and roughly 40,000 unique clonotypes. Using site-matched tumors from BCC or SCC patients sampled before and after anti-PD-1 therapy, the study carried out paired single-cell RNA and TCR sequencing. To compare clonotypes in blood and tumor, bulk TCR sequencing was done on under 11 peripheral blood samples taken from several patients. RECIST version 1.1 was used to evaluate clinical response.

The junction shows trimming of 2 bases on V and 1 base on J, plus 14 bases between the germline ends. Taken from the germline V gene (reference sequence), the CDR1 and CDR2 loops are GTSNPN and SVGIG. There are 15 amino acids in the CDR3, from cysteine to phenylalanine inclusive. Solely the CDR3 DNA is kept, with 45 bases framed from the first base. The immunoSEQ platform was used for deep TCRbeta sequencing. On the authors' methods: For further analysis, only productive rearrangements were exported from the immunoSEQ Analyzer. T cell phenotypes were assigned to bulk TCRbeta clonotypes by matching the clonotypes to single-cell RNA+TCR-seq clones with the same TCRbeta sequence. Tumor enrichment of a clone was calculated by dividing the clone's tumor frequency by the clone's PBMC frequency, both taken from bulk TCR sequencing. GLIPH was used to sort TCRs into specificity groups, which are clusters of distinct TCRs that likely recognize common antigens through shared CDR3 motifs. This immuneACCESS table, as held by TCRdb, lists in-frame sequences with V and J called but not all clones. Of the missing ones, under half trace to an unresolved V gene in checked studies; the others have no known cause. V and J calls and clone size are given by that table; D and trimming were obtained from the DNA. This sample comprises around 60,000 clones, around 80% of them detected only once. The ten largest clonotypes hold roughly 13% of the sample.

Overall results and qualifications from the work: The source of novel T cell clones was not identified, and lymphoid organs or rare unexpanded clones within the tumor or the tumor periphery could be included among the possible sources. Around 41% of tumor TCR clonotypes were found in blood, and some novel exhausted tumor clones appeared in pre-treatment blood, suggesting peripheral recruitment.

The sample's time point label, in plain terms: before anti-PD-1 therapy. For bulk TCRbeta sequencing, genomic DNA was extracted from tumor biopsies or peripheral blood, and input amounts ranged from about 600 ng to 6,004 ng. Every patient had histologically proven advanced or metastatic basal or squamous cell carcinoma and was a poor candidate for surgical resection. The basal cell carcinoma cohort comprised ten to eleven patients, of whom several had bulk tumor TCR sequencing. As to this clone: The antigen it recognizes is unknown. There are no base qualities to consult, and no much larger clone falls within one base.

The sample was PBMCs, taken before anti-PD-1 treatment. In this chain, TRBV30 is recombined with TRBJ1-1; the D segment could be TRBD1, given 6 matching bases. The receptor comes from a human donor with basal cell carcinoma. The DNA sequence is TGTGCCTGGAGTACCTCGGGACATAGGAACACTGAAGCTTTCTTT. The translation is CAWSTSGHRNTEAFF.